Listed here are 28 T cell receptor beta chains from one sample, sequenced in a study of cytomegalovirus exposure and HLA in healthy donors. Profiling relied on immunoSEQ multiplex PCR, and the TCRdb table lists in-frame clones only, not all of them. The sample contains under 350,000 clones, 70% to 90% of which appear only once. Sequenced material: PBMCs. These TCRs come from a woman aged 18-29 years in good health and CMV-seronegative.

This clone was seen a few times. The germline gene is not matched at one end of the junction; a read error may be the cause. The gene calls are TRBV29-1 and TRBJ2-7; 8 positions match TRBD1. The length of the CDR3 is 12 residues. Germline V lookup: CDR1 SQVTM, CDR2 ANQGSEA. The DNA of the CDR3 is TGCAGCGCGGGACAGGAGGGATACGGGCAGTACTTC. It encodes CSAGQEGYGQYF.

The chain couples TRBV28 to TRBJ2-1; tentative D call: TRBD2 (5 bases). Germline-derived CDR1 and CDR2 are MDHEN and SYDVKM. V was clipped by 7 bases and J by 8 bases, with 18 bases between them. The CDR3 is 14 amino acids. The CDR3 DNA is TGTGCCAGCACTCTCCGGACTTTAATGGATGAGCAGTTCTTC. The encoded protein is CASTLRTLMDEQFF.

The rearrangement links TRBV5-4 to TRBJ1-5; no clear D gene. The CDR3 length is 14 residues. V lost 0 bases and J lost 7, with 11 bases in between. CDR1 is SGHNT, CDR2 YYREEE, per germline (reference sequence). In DNA, the CDR3 is TGTGCCAGCAGCTTGGACGGCTCCAGGCAGCCCCAGCATTTT. Encoded protein: CASSLDGSRQPQHF.

This rearrangement joins TRBV28 to TRBJ2-3; 8 positions match TRBD1. Germline V gene lookup returns CDR1 MDHEN and CDR2 SYDVKM. The CDR3 contains 15 residues. V was clipped by 6 bases and J by 5 bases; unmatched bases: 10. CDR3 loop: CASSFGEQGVDTQYF. The CDR3 DNA sequence: TGTGCCAGCAGCTTTGGCGAACAGGGGGTAGATACGCAGTATTTT.

The chain employs TRBV9 and TRBJ2-7, with D maybe TRBD1 (5 bases). Germline-derived CDR1 and CDR2 are SGDLS and YYNGEE. Trimming stripped 1 base from V and 6 bases from J, with 14 bases between. The CDR3 consists of 14 residues. CDR3 sequence: CASSVMSGKGEQYF. The CDR3 nucleotides read TGTGCCAGCAGCGTAATGTCAGGGAAAGGCGAGCAGTACTTC.

This sequence joins TRBV7-2 and TRBJ1-5, with D unclear. Germline CDR1 and CDR2: SGHTA and FQGNSA. The CDR3 runs 15 residues. Trimming took 1 base from V and 3 from J, leaving 10 bases between them. CDR3 nucleotide sequence: TGTGCCAGCAGCTTAGTAGTGTCCCTCAATCAGCCCCAGCATTTT. As protein: CASSLVVSLNQPQHF.

This clone has more than one count but fewer than ten. The V gene is TRBV19, the J gene TRBJ1-1; no firm D call. Germline lookup yields CDR1 LNHDA and CDR2 SQIVND (reference sequence). V was shortened by 3 bases and J by 3 bases, with 14 bases between the two germline ends. The CDR3 totals 15 residues. The CDR3 loop reads CASSMTQSSDTEAFF. In DNA form, the CDR3 reads TGTGCCAGTAGTATGACTCAATCTTCGGACACTGAAGCTTTCTTT.

The chain has TRBV6-1 and TRBJ1-2, with D perhaps matching TRBD1 (6 bases). Germline V gene sequence: CDR1 MNHNS, CDR2 SASEGT. The CDR3 totals 13 residues. Trimming stripped 3 bases from V and 5 bases from J, with 10 bases between. DNA for the CDR3: TGTGCCAGCAGTGATACAGGGAATTATGGCTACACCTTC. Its translation is CASSDTGNYGYTF.

J is TRBJ1-1 and V is TRBV27; the D gene is possibly TRBD1 (6 bases). V was trimmed by 5 bases and J by 1 base, leaving 14 bases between them. Germline loops: CDR1 MNHEY, CDR2 SMNVEV (reference sequence). The CDR3 runs to 15 residues. CDR3 in amino acids: CASSPQGRRNTEAFF. For the CDR3, the DNA is TGTGCCAGCAGTCCTCAGGGGAGACGGAACACTGAAGCTTTCTTT.

As to this clone: In the same sample, other DNA sequences code for this CDR3. The J gene is TRBJ2-1, the V gene TRBV5-6; TRBD1 agrees at 8 bases. The CDR3 contains 14 residues. V gave up 2 bases and J gave up 7 bases; unmatched junction bases: 5. Looked up from germline, CDR1 is SGHDT and CDR2 is YYEEEE. CDR3 DNA sequence: TGTGCCAGCAGCTTCCAGGGGGCGTATAATGAGCAGTTCTTC. The encoded protein is CASSFQGAYNEQFF.

The chain is built from TRBV2 and TRBJ1-1; D unresolved. Looked up from germline, CDR1 is SNHLY and CDR2 is FYNNEI. V gave up 5 bases and J gave up 0 bases, with 7 bases separating them. CDR3 length: 13 residues. The chain's CDR3 is CASSSTLNTEAFF. The CDR3 region has the DNA TGTGCCAGCAGTAGCACTTTGAACACTGAAGCTTTCTTT.

Regarding this clone: The sample contains more than one DNA sequence encoding this CDR3. V usage is TRBV2 and J usage is TRBJ1-1, with 7 nucleotides matching TRBD1. The CDR3 runs 14 residues. Losses at the gene ends were 7 bases for V and 0 bases for J; bases not matched to a gene: 5. The germline gives CDR1 SNHLY, CDR2 FYNNEI. The CDR3 DNA is TGTGCCAGCACTCTTAGGGGGCTGAACACTGAAGCTTTCTTT. It translates to CASTLRGLNTEAFF.

The chain has TRBV27 and TRBJ2-7; 11 bases map to TRBD1. The CDR3 totals 15 residues. The V gene's germline CDR1 is MNHEY and CDR2 SMNVEV (reference sequence). Losses at the gene ends were 5 bases for V and 6 bases for J; bases not matched to a gene: 9. The DNA for the CDR3 is TGTGCCAGCAGTATAAGGACAGGGGGCGAGGGCGAGCAGTACTTC. It specifies CASSIRTGGEGEQYF.

This clone was counted once. Other DNA sequences in this sample translate to the same CDR3. The genes are TRBV27 and TRBJ2-7; 9 positions match TRBD1. CDR1 is MNHEY, CDR2 SMNVEV, per germline (reference sequence). The CDR3 totals 14 residues. V lost 5 bases, J lost 1 base, and 3 bases stayed unmatched. The CDR3 here is CASSLGQGSYEQYF. DNA for the CDR3: TGTGCCAGCAGTCTTGGACAGGGGTCCTACGAGCAGTACTTC.

This chain joins TRBV5-4 and TRBJ2-7; 7 bases match TRBD1. The CDR3 extends over 14 amino acids. Germline lookup yields CDR1 SGHNT and CDR2 YYREEE (reference sequence). V lost 1 base and J lost 6; bases outside the gene matches: 7. The CDR3 DNA is TGTGCCAGCAGCTTGACAGGGGCCGCGGGCGAGCAGTACTTC. Its protein is CASSLTGAAGEQYF.

The rearrangement uses TRBV4-2 and TRBJ2-7, with 10 positions matching TRBD2. V shed 2 bases and J 2 bases; nucleotides not matched to a gene: 3. Looked up from germline, CDR1 is LGHNA and CDR2 is YNFKEQ. The CDR3 is 15 amino acids. The CDR3 protein is CASSQRTSGTYEQYF. CDR3 nucleotide sequence: TGTGCCAGCAGCCAAAGGACTAGCGGCACCTACGAGCAGTACTTC.

The chain uses TRBV27 and TRBJ2-3; unclear D gene. The CDR3 has 15 amino acids. Germline V gene data show CDR1 as MNHEY and CDR2 as SMNVEV (reference sequence). Deletions cut 2 bases from V and 1 base from J, with 10 bases between. The CDR3, as DNA: TGTGCCAGCAGTTTAGCCGCGACTCGCACAGATACGCAGTATTTT. This codes for CASSLAATRTDTQYF.

The chain carries TRBV11-2 and TRBJ2-3, with D perhaps TRBD1 (5 bases). This CDR3 is built from 16 residues. Germline CDR1 SGHAT, CDR2 FQNNGV. Trimming took off 1 base at V and 4 bases at J, with 15 bases between the two ends. CDR3 coding DNA: TGTGCCAGCAGCTTAGGGGTCGGACAAACGGCAGATACGCAGTATTTT. Its protein is CASSLGVGQTADTQYF.

The chain uses TRBV6-4 and TRBJ1-2; D is unclear. Germline V lookup: CDR1 MRHNA, CDR2 SNTAGT. V was clipped by 2 bases and J by 0 bases, with 10 bases between them. This CDR3 has 15 residues. The CDR3 loop is CASSDSGTTNYGYTF. CDR3 DNA sequence: TGTGCCAGCAGTGACAGCGGCACGACTAACTATGGCTACACCTTC.

The chain uses TRBV10-3 and TRBJ1-6; D possibly corresponds to TRBD1 (6 bases). Germline V gene lookup returns CDR1 ENHRY and CDR2 SYGVKD. The CDR3 spans 15 residues. V was cut by 7 bases and J by 1 base, with 11 bases left in between. Here the CDR3 DNA reads TGTGCCATCAAGGGGGAGCGGTCCTATAATTCACCCCTCCACTTT. Translation gives CAIKGERSYNSPLHF.

A few counts support this clone. This chain joins TRBV6-6 and TRBJ1-5, with 8 bases identical to TRBD1. This CDR3 is 13 amino acids long. Germline lookup yields CDR1 MNHNY and CDR2 SVGAGI (reference sequence). Unmatched junction bases numbered 7, after V lost 10 bases and J lost 5 bases. CDR3 bases: TGTGCCAACTCAGGGGGCGCGGATCAGCCCCAGCATTTT. Translation gives CANSGGADQPQHF.

This clone has only a few counts. V is TRBV27 and J is TRBJ2-4; D ambiguous. V lost 6 bases, J lost 3 bases, and 12 bases lay in between. This CDR3 region has 14 residues. Germline lookup yields CDR1 MNHEY and CDR2 SMNVEV (reference sequence). The CDR3 is CASSAQEFKNIQYF. The CDR3 bases are TGTGCCAGCAGCGCCCAGGAATTCAAAAACATTCAGTACTTC.

V and J are TRBV19 and TRBJ2-1; 10 bases map to TRBD2. CDR1 and CDR2 from the germline V gene are LNHDA and SQIVND (reference sequence). The V and J ends lost 5 bases and 9 bases, in that order; junction bases with no gene match: 16. The CDR3 is made up of 17 amino acids. CDR3 coding DNA: TGTGCCAGTAGTTTTCCATGGGGCCAGCGGGGGGGCGTTGAGCAGTTCTTC. Translation: CASSFPWGQRGGVEQFF.

Here the CDR3 DNA reads TGTGCCAGCAGCTTTACTCCGGGACAGGGCTACGAGCAGTACTTC. Encoded protein: CASSFTPGQGYEQYF. The genes are TRBV5-6 and TRBJ2-7; 9 bases are shared with TRBD1. The CDR3 totals 15 residues. V lost 2 bases, J lost 3 bases, and 6 bases stayed unmatched. CDR1 is SGHDT, CDR2 YYEEEE, per germline. The full variable domain, in which reference TRBV5-6 and TRBJ2-7 provide the parts outside the CDR3, is DAGVTQSPTHLIKTRGQQVTLRCSPKSGHDTVSWYQQALGQGPQFIFQYYEEEERQRGNFPDRFSGHQFPNYSSELNVNALLLGDSALYLCASSFTPGQGYEQYFGPGTRLTVT.

This chain connects TRBV7-9 to TRBJ2-1, with D perhaps matching TRBD2 (6 bases). The CDR3 loop spans 12 amino acids. The germline CDR1 and CDR2 sequences are SEHNR and FQNEAQ (reference sequence). V lost 8 bases and J 9 bases, leaving 14 bases between the germline ends. CDR3 region: CASAGSTGEQFF. DNA for the CDR3: TGTGCCAGCGCCGGGAGCACGGGTGAGCAGTTCTTC.

In this sample, this clone turned up a few times. The chain recombines TRBV7-9 with TRBJ1-2, with D perhaps TRBD1 (6 bases). The germline V and J ends were trimmed by 1 base and 8 bases, with 17 bases remaining between them. The CDR3 runs to 15 residues. Per germline, CDR1 SEHNR and CDR2 FQNEAQ (reference sequence). CDR3 region: CASSLGGTGGFGYTF. The CDR3 region has the DNA TGTGCCAGCAGCTTAGGCGGGACGGGGGGCTTCGGCTACACCTTC.

CDR3 bases: TGTGCCAGCAGCTTCTTTCTAGGCAACACAGATACGCAGTATTTT. This sequence encodes CASSFFLGNTDTQYF. This sequence joins TRBV7-9 and TRBJ2-3; D is unclear. This CDR3 region has 15 residues. The V end lost 3 bases, the J end lost 2 bases, and 12 bases lay between the germline ends. CDR1 is SEHNR and CDR2 is FQNEAQ in the germline V gene (reference sequence).

The chain links TRBV14 to TRBJ1-6; D might be TRBD1 (6 bases). There are 16 residues in the CDR3. With 6 bases removed from V and 1 base from J, the gap between germline ends came to 13 bases. Per the germline V gene, CDR1 is SGHDN and CDR2 is FVKESK. The CDR3 nucleotides are TGTGCCAGCAGTACGGGGGGCACATCCTATAATTCACCCCTCCACTTT. Translating gives CASSTGGTSYNSPLHF.